What follows are 12 T cell receptor beta chains derived from one specimen sequenced in a study of blood T cell repertoires in COVID-19. Repertoires were generated with immunoSEQ multiplex PCR, while TCRdb's copy carries only in-frame clones and drops some. The repertoire holds around 150,000 clones, more than 70% seen once, with 4.5% to 7.5% in the top ten. The material sequenced was PBMCs or T cells enriched from blood (not recorded which). The source of these receptors is a man in his forties who had recovered from COVID-19.

The chain couples TRBV7-3 to TRBJ2-3; D is perhaps TRBD2 (5 bases). The V end lost 6 bases, the J end lost 5 bases, and 15 bases lay between the germline ends. The CDR3 covers 14 residues. Germline V CDR1 and CDR2: SGHTA, FQGTGA. In DNA form, the CDR3 reads TGTGCCAGCAGTCGGGGTACTGCCAGAGATACGCAGTATTTT. Protein: CASSRGTARDTQYF.

This clone has a single count. Other nucleotide sequences from this sample produce the same CDR3. The rearrangement links TRBV19 to TRBJ2-1, with 11 bases matching TRBD2. The CDR3 length is 18 residues. The V gene end was trimmed by 1 base and the J gene end by 1 base; junction bases not matched to a gene: 6. Germline V CDR1 and CDR2: LNHDA, SQIVND (reference sequence). The CDR3 reads CASSIGLAGGSSYNEQFF. CDR3 sequence (DNA): TGTGCCAGTAGTATAGGGCTAGCGGGGGGTTCTTCCTACAATGAGCAGTTCTTC.

In regard to this clone: This CDR3 is also generated by other DNA sequences in the sample. The chain recombines TRBV5-1 with TRBJ2-7; 10 bases are shared with TRBD2. In germline, CDR1 is SGHRS, CDR2 YFSETQ. The CDR3 runs 15 residues. J gave up 0 bases and V 4 bases, and 4 bases lay outside the gene matches. CDR3 bases: TGCGCCAGCAGCCTTAGCGGGGGGTCCTCCTACGAGCAGTACTTC. It encodes CASSLSGGSSYEQYF.

The DNA for the CDR3 is TGTGCCATCAGCCCAGGGGGTGGAAACACCATATATTTT. Translation gives CAISPGGGNTIYF. This chain connects TRBV10-3 to TRBJ1-3; 7 bases match TRBD1. Losses at the gene ends were 6 bases for V and 3 bases for J; bases not matched to a gene: 2. The CDR3 spans 13 residues. Germline V CDR1 and CDR2: ENHRY, SYGVKD.

The chain couples TRBV7-8 to TRBJ2-6; TRBD1 aligns across 7 bases. The CDR3 totals 18 residues. Germline V gene sequence: CDR1 SGHVS, CDR2 FQNEAQ. V gave up 3 bases and J gave up 0 bases; unmatched junction bases: 8. The CDR3 loop reads CASSLGQLFYSGANVLTF. CDR3 DNA: TGTGCCAGCAGCTTGGGACAGCTATTTTACTCTGGGGCCAACGTCCTGACTTTC.

The rearrangement joins TRBV9 to TRBJ1-3; D possibly corresponds to TRBD1 (6 bases). This CDR3 contains 15 residues. V lost 3 bases to trimming and J lost 2 bases, with 12 bases between them. Germline values: CDR1 SGDLS, CDR2 YYNGEE. CDR3 DNA sequence: TGTGCCAGCAGCGGCTCAGGGGAACCTGGAAACACCATATATTTT. Its translation is CASSGSGEPGNTIYF.

This chain connects TRBV2 to TRBJ2-2, with D possibly TRBD2 on 6 matching bases. CDR3 length: 15 amino acids. Trimming removed 6 bases at V and 0 bases at J, with 11 bases between. Per germline, CDR1 SNHLY and CDR2 FYNNEI. CDR3 sequence (DNA): TGTGCCAGCAGATGGGACTTTTCGAACACCGGGGAGCTGTTTTTT. This gives the protein CASRWDFSNTGELFF.

The chain has TRBV11-2 and TRBJ1-1; D perhaps matches TRBD1 (5 bases). Germline V gene lookup returns CDR1 SGHAT and CDR2 FQNNGV. The CDR3 covers 16 residues. V was cut by 1 base and J by 2 bases, with 14 bases left in between. The CDR3 loop is CASSLVGGTLNTEAFF. In nucleotides, the CDR3 is TGTGCCAGCAGCTTAGTGGGAGGGACCTTAAACACTGAAGCTTTCTTT.

The V gene is TRBV5-1, the J gene TRBJ1-4, with D unresolved. With 4 bases removed from V and 8 bases from J, the gap between germline ends came to 15 bases. The CDR3 consists of 14 residues. Germline V lookup: CDR1 SGHRS, CDR2 YFSETQ. The CDR3 region has the DNA TGCGCCAGCAGCCCCGCGGGGAGTAGCGAAAAACTGTTTTTT. It specifies CASSPAGSSEKLFF.

This chain links TRBV9 with TRBJ1-5, with D perhaps TRBD1 (5 bases). The CDR3 runs 14 residues. Trimming stripped 5 bases from V and 0 bases from J, with 9 bases between. From germline, CDR1 is SGDLS and CDR2 YYNGEE. The CDR3 bases are TGTGCCAGCAGTGACAGCTATAGCAATCAGCCCCAGCATTTT. It is translated as CASSDSYSNQPQHF.

This clone was detected only a few times. This sequence joins TRBV10-1 and TRBJ2-5; 15 bases agree with TRBD2. Trimming cost V 7 bases and J 5 bases; bases outside gene matches: 5. Per the germline V gene, CDR1 is WNHNN and CDR2 is SYGVQD (reference sequence). The CDR3 spans 15 residues. CDR3 protein: CASTGTSGGWETQYF. DNA for the CDR3: TGCGCCAGCACCGGGACTAGCGGGGGGTGGGAGACCCAGTACTTC.

This clone has a handful of counts. The chain recombines TRBV2 with TRBJ1-5; D is undetermined. Between the trimmed V and J ends, which lost 3 bases and 3 bases, there was a span of 12 bases. The CDR3 extends over 15 amino acids. From germline, CDR1 is SNHLY and CDR2 FYNNEI. The DNA for the CDR3 is TGTGCCAGCAGTGACGGTCGTAACTCCAATCAGCCCCAGCATTTT. This translates into CASSDGRNSNQPQHF.